These T cell receptor beta chains were read from a single sample in a study of T cell changes during pregnancy in multiple sclerosis. Profiled with immunoSEQ multiplex PCR; TCRdb holds only in-frame clones, not every one. In the table there are 65,000 to 75,000 clones, just over 90% of which are singletons. The starting material was peripheral blood, obtained in the second trimester of pregnancy. The source of these receptors is a female donor with multiple sclerosis, enrolled in a pregnancy study. CDR3s leave out the opening cysteine and the closing phenylalanine or tryptophan.

J gene,V gene,CDR3 protein
TRBJ2-1,TRBV7-9,ASSPPLRLAGGGEQF
TRBJ2-2,TRBV5-1,ASSLIAGGNGELF
TRBJ1-6,TRBV18,ASSPFESSYNSPLH
TRBJ2-5,TRBV9,ASSVVGGQETQY
TRBJ2-1,TRBV9,ASSRGGNTYNEQF
TRBJ2-7,TRBV7-2,ASSLVRRHHSYEQY
TRBJ2-7,TRBV7-2,ASSFSLSYEQY
TRBJ1-1,TRBV2,ASREDTGKSAEAF
TRBJ2-6,TRBV5-1,ASSPRTQAASGANVLT
TRBJ2-5,TRBV7-8,ASSLELAGGLLETQY
TRBJ1-1,TRBV29-1,SVPAGGRNTEAF
TRBJ2-3,TRBV30,AWSVGDTQY
TRBJ2-6,TRBV4-3,ASSPSEVGASGANVLT
TRBJ1-2,TRBV10-3,AISESVGGTDSNYGYT
TRBJ1-1,TRBV27,ASSLLSGMNTEAF
TRBJ2-7,TRBV1,TSRIKAREQY
TRBJ2-2,TRBV9,ASSPRAAYANTGELF
TRBJ2-3,TRBV7-2,ASSLPGSAQY
TRBJ1-2,TRBV7-9,ASSPTGSAFGYT
TRBJ1-1,TRBV18,ASSPTDRVEAF
TRBJ2-3,TRBV7-3,ASSSTGGSDTQY
TRBJ1-5,TRBV29-1,SVRTGVSGQPQH
TRBJ2-3,TRBV6-1,ASSDRSRGVTDTQY
TRBJ2-5,TRBV6-5,ASNLGSTKRPQY
TRBJ2-7,TRBV5-6,ASSEGQGAITYEQY
TRBJ1-1,TRBV4-3,ASSQYQGNTEAF
TRBJ1-3,TRBV7-9,ASSLPGPGNTIY
TRBJ1-5,TRBV6-5,ASRDDRGPNQPQH
TRBJ1-2,TRBV6-5,ASRQDRGVYGYT
TRBJ1-2,TRBV14,ASSHGQGGHGYT
TRBJ1-1,TRBV6-1,ASSEGQGADFRTEAF
TRBJ1-1,TRBV19,ASSGRQSNTEAF
TRBJ2-2,TRBV5-1,ASSFFGAGGPLNTGELF
TRBJ1-2,TRBV18,ASSPGEIGYGYT
TRBJ1-1,TRBV6-1,ASSDHGRGPEAF
TRBJ1-1,TRBV5-1,ASSLGDSGAF
TRBJ2-7,TRBV6-5,ASSYSTYGSYEQY
TRBJ2-7,TRBV5-4,ASSLGSSPGYEQY
TRBJ1-4,TRBV5-1,ASSSPAGQGTNEKLF
TRBJ2-7,TRBV6-1,ASSEFSSGDTIRY
TRBJ2-7,TRBV4-2,ASSQDRNSYEQY
TRBJ2-2,TRBV11-2,ASSGVRTVTGNTGELF
TRBJ1-2,TRBV27,ATASKDGYT
TRBJ1-4,TRBV6-5,ASPNCRGASEKLF
TRBJ1-5,TRBV7-8,ASSFDRNQPQH
TRBJ2-2,TRBV19,ASSRAGVKSSNTGELF
TRBJ2-5,TRBV19,ASSIDVATQETQY
TRBJ2-1,TRBV7-2,ASSLGLAATYNEQF
TRBJ2-7,TRBV20-1,SARRVDEQY
TRBJ1-5,TRBV7-6,ASSLEAGGQPQH
TRBJ2-1,TRBV7-9,ASSLGRGGQPSRF
TRBJ1-4,TRBV2,ASVTSGTVNEKLF
TRBJ1-5,TRBV21-1,ASSKCIQADSNQPQH
TRBJ2-7,TRBV6-4,ASSDSGSGRPAEQY
TRBJ1-1,TRBV7-2,ASSFTDKQHTEAF
TRBJ1-2,TRBV7-2,ASSLAGQGVNGYT
TRBJ1-2,TRBV7-2,ASSRRGGASIDNYGYT